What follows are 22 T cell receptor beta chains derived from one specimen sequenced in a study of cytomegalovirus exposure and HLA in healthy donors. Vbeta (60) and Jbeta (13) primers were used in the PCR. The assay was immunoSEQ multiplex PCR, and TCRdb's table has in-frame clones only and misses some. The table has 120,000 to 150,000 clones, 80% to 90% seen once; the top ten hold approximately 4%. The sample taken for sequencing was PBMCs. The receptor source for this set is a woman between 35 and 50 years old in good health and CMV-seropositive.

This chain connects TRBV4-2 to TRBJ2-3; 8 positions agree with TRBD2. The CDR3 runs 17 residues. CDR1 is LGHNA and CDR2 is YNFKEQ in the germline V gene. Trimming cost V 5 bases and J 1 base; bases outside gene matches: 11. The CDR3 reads CASSAGTGGGRTDTQYF. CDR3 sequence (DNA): TGTGCCAGCAGCGCCGGGACTGGCGGGGGGCGCACAGATACGCAGTATTTT.

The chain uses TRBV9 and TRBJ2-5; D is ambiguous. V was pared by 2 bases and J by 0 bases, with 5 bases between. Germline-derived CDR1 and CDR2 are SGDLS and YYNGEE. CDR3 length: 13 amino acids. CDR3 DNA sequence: TGTGCCAGCAGCGTCTCGTACCAAGAGACCCAGTACTTC. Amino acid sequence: CASSVSYQETQYF.

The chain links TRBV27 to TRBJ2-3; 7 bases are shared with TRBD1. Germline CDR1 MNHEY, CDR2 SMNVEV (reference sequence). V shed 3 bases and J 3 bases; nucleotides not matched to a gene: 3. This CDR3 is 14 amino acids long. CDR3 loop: CASSFYRGTDTQYF. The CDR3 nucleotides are TGTGCCAGCAGTTTTTACAGGGGAACAGATACGCAGTATTTT.

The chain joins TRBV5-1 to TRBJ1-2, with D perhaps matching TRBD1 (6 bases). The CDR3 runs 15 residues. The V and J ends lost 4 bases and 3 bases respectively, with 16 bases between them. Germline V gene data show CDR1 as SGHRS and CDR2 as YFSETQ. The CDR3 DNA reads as TGCGCCAGCAGCCCAAATCGTGGGGGCGACTATGGCTACACCTTC. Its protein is CASSPNRGGDYGYTF.

The chain's CDR3 is CASSEASSGGRSNYGYTF. The CDR3 DNA sequence: TGTGCCAGCAGTGAAGCGTCTAGTGGGGGCAGATCTAACTATGGCTACACCTTC. The gene calls are TRBV2 and TRBJ1-2; D might be TRBD1 (6 bases). V lost 0 bases to trimming and J lost 0 bases, with 17 bases between them. The CDR3 covers 18 residues. Germline V gene lookup returns CDR1 SNHLY and CDR2 FYNNEI.

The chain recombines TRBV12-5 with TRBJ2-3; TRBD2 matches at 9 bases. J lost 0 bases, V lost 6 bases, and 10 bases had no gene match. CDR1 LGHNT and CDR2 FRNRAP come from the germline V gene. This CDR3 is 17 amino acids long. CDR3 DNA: TGTGCTAGTGGCCCCGGGACTAGCAGCCCTAGCACAGATACGCAGTATTTT. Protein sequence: CASGPGTSSPSTDTQYF. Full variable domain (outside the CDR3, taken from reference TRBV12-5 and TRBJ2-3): DARVTQTPRHKVTEMGQEVTMRCQPILGHNTVFWYRQTMMQGLELLAYFRNRAPLDDSGMPKDRFSAEMPDATLATLKIQPSEPRDSAVYFCASGPGTSSPSTDTQYFGPGTRLTVL.

CDR3 nucleotides: TGTGCCTGGACTGGGACAGGGGACTACGAGCAGTACTTC. Protein: CAWTGTGDYEQYF. The chain combines TRBV30 with TRBJ2-7; TRBD1 agrees at 10 bases. CDR3 length equals 13 residues. Losses at the gene ends were 4 bases for V and 3 bases for J; bases not matched to a gene: 3. The germline V gene encodes CDR1 GTSNPN and CDR2 SVGIG (reference sequence).

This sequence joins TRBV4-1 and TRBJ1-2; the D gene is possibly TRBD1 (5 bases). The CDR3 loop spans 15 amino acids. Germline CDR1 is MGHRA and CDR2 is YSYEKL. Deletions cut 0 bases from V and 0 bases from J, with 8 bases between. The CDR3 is CASSQEGDSNYGYTF. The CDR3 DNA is TGCGCCAGCAGCCAAGAGGGGGACTCTAACTATGGCTACACCTTC.

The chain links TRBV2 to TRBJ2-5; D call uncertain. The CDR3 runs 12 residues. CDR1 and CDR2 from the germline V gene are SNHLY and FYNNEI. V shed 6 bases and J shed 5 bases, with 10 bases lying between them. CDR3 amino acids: CASRRIVETQYF. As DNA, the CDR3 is TGTGCCAGCAGGCGTATAGTGGAGACCCAGTACTTC.

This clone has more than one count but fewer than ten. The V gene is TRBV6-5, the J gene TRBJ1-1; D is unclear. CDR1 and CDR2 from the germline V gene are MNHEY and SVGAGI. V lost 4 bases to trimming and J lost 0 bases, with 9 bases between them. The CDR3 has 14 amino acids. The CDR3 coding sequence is TGTGCCAGCAGTTCTTACTTCTTGAACACTGAAGCTTTCTTT. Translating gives CASSSYFLNTEAFF.

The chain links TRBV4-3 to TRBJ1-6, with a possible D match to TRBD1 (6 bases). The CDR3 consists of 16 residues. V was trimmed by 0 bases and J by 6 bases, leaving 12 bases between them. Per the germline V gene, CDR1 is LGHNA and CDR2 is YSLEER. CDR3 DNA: TGCGCCAGCAGCCAAGACCTGATGGGGGCTAATTCACCCCTCCACTTT. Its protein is CASSQDLMGANSPLHF.

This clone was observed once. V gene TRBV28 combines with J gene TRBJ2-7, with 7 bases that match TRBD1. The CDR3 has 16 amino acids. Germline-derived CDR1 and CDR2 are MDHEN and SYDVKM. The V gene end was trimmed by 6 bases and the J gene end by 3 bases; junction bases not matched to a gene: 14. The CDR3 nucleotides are TGTGCCAGCAGCCCCGCTGATGGGACAGCCAACTACGAGCAGTACTTC. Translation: CASSPADGTANYEQYF.

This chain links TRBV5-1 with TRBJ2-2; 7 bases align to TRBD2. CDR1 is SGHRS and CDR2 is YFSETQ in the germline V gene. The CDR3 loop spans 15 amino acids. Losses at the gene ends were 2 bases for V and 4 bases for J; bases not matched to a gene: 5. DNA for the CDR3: TGCGCCAGCAGCTTTCAGACTAGCCGCACCGGGGAGCTGTTTTTT. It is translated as CASSFQTSRTGELFF. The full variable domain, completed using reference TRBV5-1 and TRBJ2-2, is KAGVTQTPRYLIKTRGQQVTLSCSPISGHRSVSWYQQTPGQGLQFLFEYFSETQRNKGNFPGRFSGRQFSNSRSEMNVSTLELGDSALYLCASSFQTSRTGELFFGEGSRLTVL.

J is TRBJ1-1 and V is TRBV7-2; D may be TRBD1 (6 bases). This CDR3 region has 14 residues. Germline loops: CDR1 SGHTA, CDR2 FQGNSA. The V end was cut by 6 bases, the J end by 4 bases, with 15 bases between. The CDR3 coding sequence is TGTGCCAGCAGGTTGCGGGGGGGGGCCACTGAAGCTTTCTTT. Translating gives CASRLRGGATEAFF.

CDR3 in amino acids: CASSPGGTGGEKLFF. The DNA of the CDR3 is TGTGCCAGCAGTCCCGGGGGGACAGGCGGCGAAAAACTGTTTTTT. The chain carries TRBV28 and TRBJ1-4; 8 bases map to TRBD1. Looked up from germline, CDR1 is MDHEN and CDR2 is SYDVKM. V lost 5 bases and J lost 8; bases outside the gene matches: 10. The CDR3 is made up of 15 amino acids.

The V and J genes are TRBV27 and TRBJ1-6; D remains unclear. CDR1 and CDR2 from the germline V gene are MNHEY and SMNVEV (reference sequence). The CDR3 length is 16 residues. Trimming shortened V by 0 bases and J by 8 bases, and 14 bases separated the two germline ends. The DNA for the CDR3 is TGTGCCAGCAGTTTATCCCTGGAACTACGGCATTCACCCCTCCACTTT. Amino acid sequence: CASSLSLELRHSPLHF.

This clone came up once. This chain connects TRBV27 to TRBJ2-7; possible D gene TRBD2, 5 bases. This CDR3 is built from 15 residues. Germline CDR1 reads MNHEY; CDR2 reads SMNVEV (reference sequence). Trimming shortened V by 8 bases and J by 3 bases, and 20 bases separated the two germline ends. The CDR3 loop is CASRGVRDLGYEQYF. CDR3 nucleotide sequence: TGTGCCAGCCGAGGAGTCCGGGATCTGGGCTACGAGCAGTACTTC.

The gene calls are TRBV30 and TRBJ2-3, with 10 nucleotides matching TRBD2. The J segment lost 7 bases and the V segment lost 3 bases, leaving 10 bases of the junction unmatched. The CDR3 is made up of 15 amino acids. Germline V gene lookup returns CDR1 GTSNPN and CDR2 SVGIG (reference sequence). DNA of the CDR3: TGTGCCTGGAGGGAGGGGGCTAGCGGGAGATATACGCAGTATTTT. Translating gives CAWREGASGRYTQYF.

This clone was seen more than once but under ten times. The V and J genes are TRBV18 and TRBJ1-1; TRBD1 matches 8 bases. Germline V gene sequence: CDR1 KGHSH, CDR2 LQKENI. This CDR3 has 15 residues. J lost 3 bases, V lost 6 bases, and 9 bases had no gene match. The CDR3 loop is CASSPRGRLHTEAFF. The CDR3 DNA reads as TGTGCCAGCTCTCCCAGGGGGCGCCTACACACTGAAGCTTTCTTT.

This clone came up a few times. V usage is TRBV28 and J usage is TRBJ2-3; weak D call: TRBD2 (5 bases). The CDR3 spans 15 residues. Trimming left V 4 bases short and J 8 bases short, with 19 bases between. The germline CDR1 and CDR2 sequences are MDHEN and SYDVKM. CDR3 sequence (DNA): TGTGCCAGCAGTTCTCCCGATCCTAGCAGTATTACGCAGTATTTT. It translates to CASSSPDPSSITQYF.

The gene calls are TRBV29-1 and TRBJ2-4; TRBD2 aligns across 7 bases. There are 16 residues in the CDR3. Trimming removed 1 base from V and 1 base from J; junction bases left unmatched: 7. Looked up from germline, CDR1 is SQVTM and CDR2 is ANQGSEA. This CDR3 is CSVEGGRAQAKNIQYF. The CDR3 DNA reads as TGCAGCGTTGAAGGAGGGAGGGCACAGGCCAAAAACATTCAGTACTTC.

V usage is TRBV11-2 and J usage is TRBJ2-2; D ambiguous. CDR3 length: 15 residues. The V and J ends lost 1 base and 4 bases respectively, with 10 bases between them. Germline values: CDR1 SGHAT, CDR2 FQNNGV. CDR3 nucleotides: TGTGCCAGCAGCTTAGTTTCACATGCCACCGGGGAGCTGTTTTTT. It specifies CASSLVSHATGELFF.